This T cell receptor (beta chain) was identified during a study of blood T cell repertoires in COVID-19. The CDR3 totals 15 residues. V was trimmed by 5 bases and J by 1 base, leaving 14 bases between them. CDR1 and CDR2 (germline): LGHNA, YNFKEQ. Produced via immunoSEQ multiplex PCR; TCRdb's table is partial and in-frame only. The sample includes 100,000 to 150,000 clones, roughly four fifths seen only once; the top ten take approximately 5.9%. The chain is built from TRBV4-2 and TRBJ1-1, with D perhaps TRBD1 (6 bases). The receptor was derived from a man of 80 years or more with COVID-19, enrolled during active disease. Sample: peripheral blood. CDR3 in amino acids: CASSAQPGQNTEAFF. The CDR3 nucleotides read TGTGCCAGCAGCGCCCAACCGGGACAGAACACTGAAGCTTTCTTT.